This T cell receptor (beta chain) derives from a study of T cell repertoires in cytomegalovirus infection. Whole-study context: From public TCR beta signatures came an indication of both CMV infection and matching HLA type.

There are 12 residues in the CDR3. V was pared by 5 bases and J by 9 bases, with 12 bases between. Germline lookup yields CDR1 SGHRS and CDR2 YFSETQ. Broader study findings: Public TCR beta family frequency separated CMV-and-HLA carriers, including in an independent cohort. The ex vivo response was dominated by HLA-C-restricted CMV-specific TCR beta clonotypes.

MiXCR, applied by TCRdb to the reads, yields one record per CDR3 protein. The repertoire holds roughly 500,000 distinct CDR3 sequences, roughly 12% seen once, with roughly a tenth in the top ten. There are many counts of this clonotype. Antigen: not known. The chain combines TRBV5-1 with TRBJ2-1, with D possibly matching TRBD1 (6 bases). This receptor was obtained from a human donor in good health (CMV status not recorded). Some clones in this sample may be carry-over from other donors' samples. Sequenced sample: PBMCs. The CDR3 DNA is TGCGCCAGCAGGGCAGGGGCAGGTGAGCAGTTCTTC. It specifies CASRAGAGEQFF.